This T cell receptor (beta chain) was sequenced for a study of shared clonotypes between healthy human individuals. Study-level points and caveats: Some clonotypes were shared by all four sorted-subset donors, while others were not shared. The non-shared ones had lower generation probabilities than the shared ones.

The sorted-subset replicate PCRs were given 150 to 250 ng DNA, which is 31,000 or so T cell genomes. Profiled with immunoSEQ multiplex PCR; TCRdb holds only in-frame clones, not every one. The table shows millions of clones, with over 85% occurring only once. CD45RO-negative cells were positively selected for CCR7, leaving out terminally differentiated effector memory CD45RA+ cells. The CDR3 covers 14 residues. Trimming removed 9 bases from V and 6 bases from J; junction bases left unmatched: 8. Germline assignment: CDR1 LNHDA and CDR2 SQIVND (reference sequence). Comment on this clone: Its specificity is not known.

Sequencing was done on a sample of naive CD8+ T cells sorted from blood. V usage is TRBV19 and J usage is TRBJ2-2; 9 positions agree with TRBD1. The TCR was taken from a man between 18 and 35 years old in good health. The DNA for the CDR3 is TGTGCCAGCGCCGGGACAGGGATTTCCGGGGAGCTGTTTTTT. It encodes CASAGTGISGELFF. Full variable domain (missing parts from reference TRBV19 and TRBJ2-2): DGGITQSPKYLFRKEGQNVTLSCEQNLNHDAMYWYRQDPGQGLRLIYYSQIVNDFQKGDIAEGYSVSREKKESFPLTVTSAQKNPTAFYLCASAGTGISGELFFGEGSRLTVL.